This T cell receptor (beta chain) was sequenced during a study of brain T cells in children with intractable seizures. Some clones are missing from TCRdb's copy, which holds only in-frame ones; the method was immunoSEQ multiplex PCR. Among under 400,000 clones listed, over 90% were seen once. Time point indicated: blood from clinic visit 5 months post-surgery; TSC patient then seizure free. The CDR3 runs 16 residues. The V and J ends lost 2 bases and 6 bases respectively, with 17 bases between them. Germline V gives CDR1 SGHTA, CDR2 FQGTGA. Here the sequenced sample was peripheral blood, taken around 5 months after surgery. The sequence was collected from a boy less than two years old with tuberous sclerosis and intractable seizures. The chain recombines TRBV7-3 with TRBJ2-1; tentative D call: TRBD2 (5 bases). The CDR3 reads CASSLGATGGLNEQFF. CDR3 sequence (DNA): TGTGCCAGCAGCTTAGGCGCGACGGGCGGACTCAATGAGCAGTTCTTC. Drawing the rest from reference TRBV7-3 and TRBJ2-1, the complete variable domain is GAGVSQTPSNKVTEKGKYVELRCDPISGHTALYWYRQSLGQGPEFLIYFQGTGAADDSGLPNDRFFAVRPEGSVSTLKIQRTERGDSAVYLCASSLGATGGLNEQFFGPGTRLTVL.